This T cell receptor (beta chain) was recorded in a study of OX40 agonist ivuxolimab in advanced cancers. Study-wide background: Ivuxolimab, an agonistic anti-OX40 (CD134) antibody, was given to patients.

Losses at the gene ends were 0 bases for V and 4 bases for J; bases not matched to a gene: 5. CDR1 and CDR2 (germline): SGDLS, YYNGEE. The CDR3 totals 15 residues. Assay used: immunoSEQ multiplex PCR; TCRdb lists only in-frame clones, some missing. The sample shows about 46,000 clones, around nine tenths of them seen only once. The V call is TRBV9, the J call TRBJ1-1, with 8 bases matching TRBD1. This TCR was sampled from an adult with an advanced solid tumor such as melanoma, head and neck, liver or kidney cancer. Here the sequenced sample was CD4+ or CD8+ T cells sorted from blood, taken in a trial of the OX40 agonist ivuxolimab. The CDR3 spells CASSVAGGAGTEAFF. The CDR3 DNA reads TGTGCCAGCAGCGTAGCAGGGGGCGCGGGCACTGAAGCTTTCTTT.